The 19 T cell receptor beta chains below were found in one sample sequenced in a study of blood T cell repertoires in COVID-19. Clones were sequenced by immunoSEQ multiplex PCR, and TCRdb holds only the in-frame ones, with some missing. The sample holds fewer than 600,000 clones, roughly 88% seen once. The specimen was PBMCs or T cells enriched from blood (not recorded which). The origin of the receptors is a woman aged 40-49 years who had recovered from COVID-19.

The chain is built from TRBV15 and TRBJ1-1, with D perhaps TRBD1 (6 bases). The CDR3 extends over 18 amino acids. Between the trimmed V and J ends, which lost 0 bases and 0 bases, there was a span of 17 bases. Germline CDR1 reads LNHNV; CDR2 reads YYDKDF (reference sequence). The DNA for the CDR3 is TGTGCCACCAGCAGAGATGTAACGGGGGGCCCCATGAACACTGAAGCTTTCTTT. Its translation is CATSRDVTGGPMNTEAFF.

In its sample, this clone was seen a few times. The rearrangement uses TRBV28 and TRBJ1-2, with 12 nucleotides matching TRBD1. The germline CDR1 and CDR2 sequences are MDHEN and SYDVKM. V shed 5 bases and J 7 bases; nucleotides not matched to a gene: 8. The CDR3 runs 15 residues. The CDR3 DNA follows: TGTGCCAGCAGTACCTCGGGACAGGGGGCGGGTGGCTACACCTTC. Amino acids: CASSTSGQGAGGYTF.

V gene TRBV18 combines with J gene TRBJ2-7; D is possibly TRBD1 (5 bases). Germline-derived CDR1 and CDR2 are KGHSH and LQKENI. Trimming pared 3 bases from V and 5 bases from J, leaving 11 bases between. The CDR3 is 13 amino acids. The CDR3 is CASSPSTGHEQYF. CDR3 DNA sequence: TGTGCCAGCTCACCGTCCACAGGCCACGAGCAGTACTTC.

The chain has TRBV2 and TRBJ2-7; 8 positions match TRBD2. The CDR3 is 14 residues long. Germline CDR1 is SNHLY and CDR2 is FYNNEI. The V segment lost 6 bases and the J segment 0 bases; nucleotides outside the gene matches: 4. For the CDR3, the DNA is TGTGCCAGCAGAGGGACTAGTCCCTCCTACGAGCAGTACTTC. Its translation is CASRGTSPSYEQYF. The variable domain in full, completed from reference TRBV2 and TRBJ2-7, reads EPEVTQTPSHQVTQMGQEVILRCVPISNHLYFYWYRQILGQKVEFLVSFYNNEISEKSEIFDDQFSVERPDGSNFTLKIRSTKLEDSAMYFCASRGTSPSYEQYFGPGTRLTVT.

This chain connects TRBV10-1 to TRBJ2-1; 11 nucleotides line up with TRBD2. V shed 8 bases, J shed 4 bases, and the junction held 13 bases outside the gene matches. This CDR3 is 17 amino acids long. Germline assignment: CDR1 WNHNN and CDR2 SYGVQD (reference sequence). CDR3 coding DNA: TGCGCCAGCGGGACTAGGCTGACTAGCGGGAAATACAATGAGCAGTTCTTC. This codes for CASGTRLTSGKYNEQFF.

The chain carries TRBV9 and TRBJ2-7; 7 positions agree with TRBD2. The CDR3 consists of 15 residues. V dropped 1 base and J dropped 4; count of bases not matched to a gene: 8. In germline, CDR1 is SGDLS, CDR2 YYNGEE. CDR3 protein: CASSVSPSGSYEQYF. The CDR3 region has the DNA TGTGCCAGCAGCGTATCTCCTAGCGGTTCGTACGAGCAGTACTTC.

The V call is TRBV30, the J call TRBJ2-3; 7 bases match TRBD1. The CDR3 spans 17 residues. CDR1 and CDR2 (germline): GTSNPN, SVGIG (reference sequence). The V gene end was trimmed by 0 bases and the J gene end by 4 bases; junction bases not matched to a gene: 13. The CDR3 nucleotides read TGTGCCTGGAGTGTAATCGGCAGGGGGTCCCCACCAGATACGCAGTATTTT. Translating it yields CAWSVIGRGSPPDTQYF.

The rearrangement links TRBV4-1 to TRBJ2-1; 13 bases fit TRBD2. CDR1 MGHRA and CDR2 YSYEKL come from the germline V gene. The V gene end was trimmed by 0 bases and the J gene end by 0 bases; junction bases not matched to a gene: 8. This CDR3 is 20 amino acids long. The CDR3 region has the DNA TGCGCCAGCAGCCAAGATCTGGGACTAGCGGGACGGAGCTCCTACAATGAGCAGTTCTTC. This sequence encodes CASSQDLGLAGRSSYNEQFF.

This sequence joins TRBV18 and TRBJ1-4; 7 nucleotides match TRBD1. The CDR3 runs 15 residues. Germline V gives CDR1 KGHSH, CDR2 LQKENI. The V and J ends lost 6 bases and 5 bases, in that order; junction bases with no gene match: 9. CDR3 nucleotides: TGTGCCAGCTCTATGCCGGGACAGAGGAATGAAAAACTGTTTTTT. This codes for CASSMPGQRNEKLFF.

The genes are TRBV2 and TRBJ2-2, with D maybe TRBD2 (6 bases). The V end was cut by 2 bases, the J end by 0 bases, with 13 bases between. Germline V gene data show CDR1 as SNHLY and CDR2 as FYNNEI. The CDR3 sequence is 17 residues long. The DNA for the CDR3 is TGTGCCAGCAGTGAAAATCGGGAGACTACGAACACCGGGGAGCTGTTTTTT. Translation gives CASSENRETTNTGELFF.

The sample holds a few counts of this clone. CDR3 sequence reads: CASSLVGITEAFF. As DNA, the CDR3 is TGCGCCAGCAGCTTAGTCGGGATAACTGAAGCTTTCTTT. The rearrangement uses TRBV5-1 and TRBJ1-1; no definite D call. Trimming removed 2 bases at V and 5 bases at J, with 10 bases between. Germline V gives CDR1 SGHRS, CDR2 YFSETQ. The CDR3 is made up of 13 amino acids.

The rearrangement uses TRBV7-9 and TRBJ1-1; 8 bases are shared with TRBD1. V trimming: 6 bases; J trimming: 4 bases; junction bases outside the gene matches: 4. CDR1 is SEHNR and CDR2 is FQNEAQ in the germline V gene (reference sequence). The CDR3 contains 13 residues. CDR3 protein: CASRDTGGTEAFF. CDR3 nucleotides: TGTGCCAGCAGGGACACAGGGGGCACTGAAGCTTTCTTT.

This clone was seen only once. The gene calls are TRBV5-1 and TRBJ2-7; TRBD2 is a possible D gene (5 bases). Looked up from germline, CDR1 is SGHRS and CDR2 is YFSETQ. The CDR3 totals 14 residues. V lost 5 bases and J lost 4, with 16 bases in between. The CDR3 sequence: CASRTHGTSYEQYF. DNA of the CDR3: TGCGCCAGCAGGACCCATGGAACTAGTTACGAGCAGTACTTC.

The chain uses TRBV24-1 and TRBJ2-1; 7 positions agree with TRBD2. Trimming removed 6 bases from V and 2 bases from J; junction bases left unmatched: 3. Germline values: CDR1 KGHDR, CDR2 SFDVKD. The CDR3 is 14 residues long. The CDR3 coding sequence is TGTGCCACCAGTATACGGGGGGCCTACAATGAGCAGTTCTTC. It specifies CATSIRGAYNEQFF.

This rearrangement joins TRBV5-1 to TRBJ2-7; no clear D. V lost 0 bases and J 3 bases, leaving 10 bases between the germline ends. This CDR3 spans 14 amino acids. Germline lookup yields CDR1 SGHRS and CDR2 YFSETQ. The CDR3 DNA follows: TGCGCCAGCAGCTTGGGACTTGCTGACTACGAGCAGTACTTC. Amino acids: CASSLGLADYEQYF.

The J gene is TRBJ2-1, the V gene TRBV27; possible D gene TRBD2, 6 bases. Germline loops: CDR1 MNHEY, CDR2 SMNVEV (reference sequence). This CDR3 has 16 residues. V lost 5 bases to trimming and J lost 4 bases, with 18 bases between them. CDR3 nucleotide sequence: TGTGCCAGCAGTATACTATTTAGCGGAGGTTACAATGAGCAGTTCTTC. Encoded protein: CASSILFSGGYNEQFF.

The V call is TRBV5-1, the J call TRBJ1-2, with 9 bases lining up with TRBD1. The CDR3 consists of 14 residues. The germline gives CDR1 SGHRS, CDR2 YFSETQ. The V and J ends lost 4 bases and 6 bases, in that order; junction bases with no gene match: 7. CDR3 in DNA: TGCGCCAGCAGCACCCGACAGGGGGTAAATGGCTACACCTTC. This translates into CASSTRQGVNGYTF.

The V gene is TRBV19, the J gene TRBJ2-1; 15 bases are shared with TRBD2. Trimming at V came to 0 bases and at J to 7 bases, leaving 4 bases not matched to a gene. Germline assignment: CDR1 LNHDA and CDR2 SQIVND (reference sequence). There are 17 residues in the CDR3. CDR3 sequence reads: CASSIERTSGRANEQFF. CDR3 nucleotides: TGTGCCAGTAGTATAGAACGGACTAGCGGGAGGGCTAATGAGCAGTTCTTC.

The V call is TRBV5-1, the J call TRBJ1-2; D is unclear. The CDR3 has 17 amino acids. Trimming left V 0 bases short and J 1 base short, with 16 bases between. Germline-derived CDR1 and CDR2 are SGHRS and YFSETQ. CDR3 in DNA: TGCGCCAGCAGCTTGGTGGGCAGTACGAACCTTAACTATGGCTACACCTTC. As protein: CASSLVGSTNLNYGYTF.